The present entry profiles one T cell receptor (beta chain) with its context. These data belong to a study of T cells in Graves' hyperthyroidism and ophthalmopathy. The CDR3 consists of 15 residues. The V and J ends lost 5 bases and 3 bases, in that order; junction bases with no gene match: 2. TCR beta CDR3 sequences were amplified from RNA transcripts. HTBI primers were used for first-round RT-PCR of the TCR CDR3. MiXCR was run by TCRdb on the multiplex PCR reads, yielding one entry per CDR3 protein. The sample comprises 560,000 or so distinct CDR3 sequences, less than 20% of which are singletons, and approximately 48% rests with the top ten.

The sample was blood. The receptor was isolated from a man aged 35 to 55 with Graves' ophthalmopathy. V is TRBV12-3 or TRBV12-4 and J is TRBJ2-2; the match to TRBD1 covers 11 bases. The DNA for the CDR3 is TGTGCCAGCAGTGGACAGGGGGCTTACACCGGGGAGCTGTTTTTT. Its protein is CASSGQGAYTGELFF.